This T cell receptor (beta chain) appears in the sequencing data of a study of T cell responses to AZD1222 COVID-19 vaccine. Trimming cost V 4 bases and J 5 bases, with 8 bases left between them. The CDR3 spans 13 residues. The germline gives CDR1 SGHDN, CDR2 FVKESK. Profiling relied on immunoSEQ multiplex PCR, and the TCRdb table lists in-frame clones only, not all of them. The sample shows about 120,000 clones, less than 95% of them seen only once. This chain links TRBV14 with TRBJ2-2; TRBD2 is a possible D gene (6 bases). The starting material was peripheral blood, obtained on day 0 of AZD1222 vaccination. The receptor's source is an adult in good health. CDR3 in amino acids: CASSRGLTGELFF. CDR3 sequence (DNA): TGTGCCAGCAGCCGGGGACTTACCGGGGAGCTGTTTTTT. The whole variable domain, remainder taken from reference TRBV14 and TRBJ2-2, is EAGVTQFPSHSVIEKGQTVTLRCDPISGHDNLYWYRRVMGKEIKFLLHFVKESKQDESGMPNNRFLAERTGGTYSTLKVQPAELEDSGVYFCASSRGLTGELFFGEGSRLTVL.